The entry below gives a single TCR beta chain sequence along with its context. These data come from a study of blood T cell repertoires in COVID-19. The wider study: Specimens from acute and convalescent COVID-19 originated in the United States, Italy and Spain. Sources were T cells, B-cell-depleted T cells, or PBMCs; the material itself was cDNA or gDNA.

In the source study's methods: Amplification of reference gene primers provided the estimated nucleated cell counts. TCRdb keeps only in-frame clones here, not all; method: immunoSEQ multiplex PCR. The V and J calls and the clone size are those of that table, but D and trimming were determined from the DNA. This table holds approximately 410,000 clones, 70% to 90% found once. Specimen: peripheral blood. This TCR was recovered from a woman aged 25-40 years with active or convalescent COVID-19.

The DNA for the CDR3 is TGTGCCAGCAGCCCTCCCCTTAGCGGGAGGAGCTCCTACGAGCAGTACTTC. As protein: CASSPPLSGRSSYEQYF. The V gene is TRBV11-3, the J gene TRBJ2-7; 10 bases line up with TRBD2. With 5 bases clipped from V and 0 bases from J, the junction kept 10 bases outside the gene matches. CDR3 length: 17 residues. In germline, CDR1 is SGHNT, CDR2 YENEEA.